This T cell receptor beta chain stems from a study of a mutant IDH1 vaccine in newly diagnosed glioma. Overall study: Most patients had radiochemotherapy with temozolomide before enrollment; others had one alone.

Time point of the sample: baseline, week 1 (first vaccination visit). The treatment was: pre-vaccination baseline after standard-of-care therapy. Some clones are missing from TCRdb's copy, which holds only in-frame ones; the method was immunoSEQ multiplex PCR. The sample gives 30,000 to 40,000 clones, around four fifths of which show up once; 7% to 10% is in the top ten. This clone was detected once. Germline V gene data show CDR1 as SNHLY and CDR2 as FYNNEI. The V segment lost 3 bases and the J segment 2 bases; nucleotides outside the gene matches: 5. The CDR3 loop spans 15 amino acids. The chain combines TRBV2 with TRBJ1-2, with 8 bases matching TRBD1. Material: PBMCs, obtained from a glioma patient treated with radiotherapy, temozolomide or both. The clonotype was recovered from a man aged 40-49 years with glioma. Some clones in this sample may be carry-over from other donors' samples. The CDR3 is CASSDWGQENYGYTF. The CDR3 nucleotides are TGTGCCAGCAGTGATTGGGGACAGGAGAACTATGGCTACACCTTC.